This T cell receptor beta chain was sequenced for a study of blood T cell repertoires in COVID-19. Study as a whole: The cDNA or gDNA used as material had been derived from T cells, B-cell-depleted T cells, or PBMCs.

Living in roughly 23 US areas, the participants were between about 18 and 100 years of age. Only in-frame clones appear in the TCRdb table, and some are missing; sequencing was by immunoSEQ multiplex PCR. The sample consists of roughly 260,000 clones, 83% of them appearing once. Per the germline V gene, CDR1 is SGHRS and CDR2 is YFSETQ. This CDR3 is built from 16 residues. V was clipped by 1 base and J by 1 base, with 11 bases between them. This TCR was recovered from a middle-aged woman who had been exposed to COVID-19. The genes are TRBV5-1 and TRBJ2-2; D might be TRBD1 (6 bases). The sample comprised PBMCs or T cells enriched from blood (not recorded which). The CDR3 DNA sequence: TGCGCCAGCAGCTTGTCGACGACAGGGAACACCGGGGAGCTGTTTTTT. Translation: CASSLSTTGNTGELFF.